This entry features one T cell receptor (beta chain) sequence. The CDR3 contains 15 residues. The data belong to a study of shared clonotypes between healthy human individuals. CD8 cells regarded as naive lacked CD45RO, were positively chosen for CCR7, and omitted terminally differentiated effector memory CD45RA+ cells. The donors, healthy adults who were HIV-negative, had experienced no recent acute infections or vaccinations. Clones were read by immunoSEQ multiplex PCR, and TCRdb kept only the in-frame ones, dropping some. Here the sample spans about 2 million clones, over 85% being singletons. This sequence joins TRBV1 and TRBJ2-7. TRBV1 is termed a pseudogene. The TCR sequence derives from a man between 18 and 29 years old in good health. Sequenced input: naive CD8+ T cells sorted from blood. For the CDR3, the DNA is TGCACCAGCATTCTCGCCGGACCGCCCAGAAACGAGCAGTACTTC. Its translation is CTSILAGPPRNEQYF.